The clone carrying this TCR beta chain was observed a single time. CDR1 is MNHEY and CDR2 is SVGEGT in the germline V gene. The CDR3 has 15 residues. After removal of 6 bases from V and 1 base from J, the junction contained 8 bases not matched to a gene. A second PCR, run for about 7 to 11 cycles, used a sample-barcoded 5' primer plus a J-beta primer mix. TCRdb called the 5' RACE reads again in MiXCR, with one record for every CDR3 protein. This repertoire shows about 1.1 million distinct CDR3 sequences, 35% to 40% found once; its top ten account for around 13%. These data are taken from a study of blood T cells in healthy people across ages.

The TCR sequence derives from a man between 18 and 35 years old in good health. Sequenced material: blood. The gene calls are TRBV6-2 or TRBV6-3 and TRBJ1-1, with TRBD1 matching 7 bases. CDR3 residues: CASRGGTARNTEAFF. In nucleotides, the CDR3 is TGTGCCAGCAGGGGGGGGACAGCGAGGAACACTGAAGCTTTCTTT.